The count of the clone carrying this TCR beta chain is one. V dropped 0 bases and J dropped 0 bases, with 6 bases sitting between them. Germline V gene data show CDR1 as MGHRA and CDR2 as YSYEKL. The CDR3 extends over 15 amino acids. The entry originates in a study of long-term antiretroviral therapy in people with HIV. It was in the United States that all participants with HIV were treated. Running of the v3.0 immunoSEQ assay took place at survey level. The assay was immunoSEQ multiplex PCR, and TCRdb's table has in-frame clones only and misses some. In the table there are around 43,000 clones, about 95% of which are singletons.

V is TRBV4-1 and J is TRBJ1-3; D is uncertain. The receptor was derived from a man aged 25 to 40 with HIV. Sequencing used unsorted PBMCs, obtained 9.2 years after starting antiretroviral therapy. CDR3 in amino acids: CASSQDWDSGNTIYF. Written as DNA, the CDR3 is TGCGCCAGCAGCCAAGATTGGGACTCTGGAAACACCATATATTTT.